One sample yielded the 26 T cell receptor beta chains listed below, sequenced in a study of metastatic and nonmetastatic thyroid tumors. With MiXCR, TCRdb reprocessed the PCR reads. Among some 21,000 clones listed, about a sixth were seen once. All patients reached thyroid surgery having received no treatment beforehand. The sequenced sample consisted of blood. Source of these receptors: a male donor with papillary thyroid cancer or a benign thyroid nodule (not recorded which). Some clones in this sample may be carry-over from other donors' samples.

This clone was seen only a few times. CDR3 residues: CASSPEVASDEKLFF. CDR3 nucleotide sequence: TGTGCCAGCAGTCCGGAGGTTGCTTCGGATGAAAAACTGTTTTTT. This sequence joins TRBV12-3 or TRBV12-4 and TRBJ1-4; D call uncertain. V was cut by 5 bases and J by 6 bases, with 16 bases left in between. The CDR3 contains 15 residues.

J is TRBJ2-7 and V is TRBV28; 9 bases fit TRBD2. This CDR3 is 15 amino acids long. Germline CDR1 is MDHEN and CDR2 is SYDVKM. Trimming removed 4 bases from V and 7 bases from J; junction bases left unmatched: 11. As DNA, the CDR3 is TGTGCCAGCAGTTCACCTAGCGGGGCCCACGGGGAGCAGTACTTC. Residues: CASSSPSGAHGEQYF.

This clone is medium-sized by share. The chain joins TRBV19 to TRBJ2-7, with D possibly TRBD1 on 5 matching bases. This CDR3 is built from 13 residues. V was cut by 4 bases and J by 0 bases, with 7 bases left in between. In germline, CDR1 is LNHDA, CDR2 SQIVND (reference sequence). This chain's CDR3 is CASSRQSSYEQYF. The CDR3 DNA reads TGTGCCAGTAGTAGACAGAGCTCCTACGAGCAGTACTTC. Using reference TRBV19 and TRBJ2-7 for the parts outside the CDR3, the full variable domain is DGGITQSPKYLFRKEGQNVTLSCEQNLNHDAMYWYRQDPGQGLRLIYYSQIVNDFQKGDIAEGYSVSREKKESFPLTVTSAQKNPTAFYLCASSRQSSYEQYFGPGTRLTVT.

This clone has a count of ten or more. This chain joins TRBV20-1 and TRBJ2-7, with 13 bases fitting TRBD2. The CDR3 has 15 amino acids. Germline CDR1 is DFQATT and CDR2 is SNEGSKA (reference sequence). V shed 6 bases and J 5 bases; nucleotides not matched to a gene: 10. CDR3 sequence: CSAVKLAGGRDEQYF. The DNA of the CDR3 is TGCAGTGCCGTGAAACTAGCGGGGGGGCGGGACGAGCAGTACTTC.

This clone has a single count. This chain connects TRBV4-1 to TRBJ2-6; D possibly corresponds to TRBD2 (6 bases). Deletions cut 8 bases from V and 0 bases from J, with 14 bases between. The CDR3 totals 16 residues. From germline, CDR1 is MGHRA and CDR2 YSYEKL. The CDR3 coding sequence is TGCGCCAGCGCTCGGGCGGGGCTCTCTGGGGCCAACGTCCTGACTTTC. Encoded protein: CASARAGLSGANVLTF.

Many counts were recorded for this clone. The CDR3: CASSVVGAGPYNEQFF. CDR3 sequence (DNA): TGTGCCAGCAGCGTAGTTGGAGCGGGGCCATACAATGAGCAGTTCTTC. The V call is TRBV9, the J call TRBJ2-1; 7 bases align to TRBD2. Germline V gene sequence: CDR1 SGDLS, CDR2 YYNGEE. With 0 bases clipped from V and 4 bases from J, the junction kept 7 bases outside the gene matches. This CDR3 has 16 residues.

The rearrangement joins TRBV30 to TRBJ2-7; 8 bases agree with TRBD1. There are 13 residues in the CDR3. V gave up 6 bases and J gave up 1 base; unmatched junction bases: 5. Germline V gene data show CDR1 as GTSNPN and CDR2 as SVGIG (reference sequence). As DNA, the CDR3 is TGTGCCTGTATCACAGGGGGATCCTACGAGCAGTACTTC. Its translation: CACITGGSYEQYF.

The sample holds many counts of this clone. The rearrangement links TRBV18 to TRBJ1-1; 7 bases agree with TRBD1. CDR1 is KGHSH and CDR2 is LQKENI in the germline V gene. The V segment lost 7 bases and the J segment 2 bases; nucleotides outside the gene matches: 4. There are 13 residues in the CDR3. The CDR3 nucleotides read TGTGCCAGCTGCGGACAGGCCAACACTGAAGCTTTCTTT. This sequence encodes CASCGQANTEAFF.

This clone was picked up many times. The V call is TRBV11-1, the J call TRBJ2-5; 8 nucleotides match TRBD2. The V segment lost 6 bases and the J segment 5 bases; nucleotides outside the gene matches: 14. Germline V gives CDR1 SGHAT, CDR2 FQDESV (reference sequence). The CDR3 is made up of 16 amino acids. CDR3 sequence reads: CASRPFEGLGTETQYF. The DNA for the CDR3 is TGTGCCAGCAGACCCTTCGAGGGACTAGGGACGGAGACCCAGTACTTC. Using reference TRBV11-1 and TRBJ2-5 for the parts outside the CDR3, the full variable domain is EAEVAQSPRYKITEKSQAVAFWCDPISGHATLYWYRQILGQGPELLVQFQDESVVDDSQLPKDRFSAERLKGVDSTLKIQPAELGDSAMYLCASRPFEGLGTETQYFGPGTRLLVL.

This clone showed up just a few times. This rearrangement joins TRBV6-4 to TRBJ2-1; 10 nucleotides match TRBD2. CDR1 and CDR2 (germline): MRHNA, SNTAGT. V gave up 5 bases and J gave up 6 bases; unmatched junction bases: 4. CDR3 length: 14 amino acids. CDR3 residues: CASSSGGAVNEQFF. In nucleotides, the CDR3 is TGTGCCAGCAGTAGCGGGGGGGCCGTCAATGAGCAGTTCTTC.

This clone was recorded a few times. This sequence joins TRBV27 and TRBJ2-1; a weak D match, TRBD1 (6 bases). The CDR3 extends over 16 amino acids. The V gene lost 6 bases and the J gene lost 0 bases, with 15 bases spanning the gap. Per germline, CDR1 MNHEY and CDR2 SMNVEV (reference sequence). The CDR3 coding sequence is TGTGCCAGCAGCTTCGAAGCGGACAGCTCCTACAATGAGCAGTTCTTC. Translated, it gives CASSFEADSSYNEQFF.

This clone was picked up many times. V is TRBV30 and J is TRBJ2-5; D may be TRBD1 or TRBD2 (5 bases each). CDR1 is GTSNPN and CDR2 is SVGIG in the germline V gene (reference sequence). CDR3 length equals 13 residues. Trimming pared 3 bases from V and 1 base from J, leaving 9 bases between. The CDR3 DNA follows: TGTGCCTGGAGCTGGGGGTCCCAAGAGACCCAGTACTTC. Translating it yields CAWSWGSQETQYF.

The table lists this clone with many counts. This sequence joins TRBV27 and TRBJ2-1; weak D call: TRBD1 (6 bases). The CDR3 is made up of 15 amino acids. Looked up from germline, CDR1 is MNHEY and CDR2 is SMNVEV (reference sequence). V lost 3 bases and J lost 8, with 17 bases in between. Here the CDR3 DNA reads TGTGCCAGCAGTTTTCGCCCCACAGGGCCCGATGAGCAGTTCTTC. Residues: CASSFRPTGPDEQFF.

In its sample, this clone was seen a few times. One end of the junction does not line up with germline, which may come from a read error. In DNA form, the CDR3 reads TGTGCCAGCAGTCAACAACAGGGCGGCGAGCATTACTTC. Amino acids: CASSQQQGGEHYF. The V and J genes are TRBV6-1 and TRBJ2-7; weak D call: TRBD1 (6 bases). This CDR3 is built from 13 residues. In germline, CDR1 is MNHNS, CDR2 SASEGT.

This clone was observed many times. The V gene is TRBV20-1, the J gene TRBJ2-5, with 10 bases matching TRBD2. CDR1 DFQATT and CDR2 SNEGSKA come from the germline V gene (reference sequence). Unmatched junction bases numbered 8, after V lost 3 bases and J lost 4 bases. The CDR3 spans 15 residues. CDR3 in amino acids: CSASRLAGATETQYF. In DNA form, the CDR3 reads TGCAGTGCTAGTCGGCTAGCGGGGGCCACAGAGACCCAGTACTTC.

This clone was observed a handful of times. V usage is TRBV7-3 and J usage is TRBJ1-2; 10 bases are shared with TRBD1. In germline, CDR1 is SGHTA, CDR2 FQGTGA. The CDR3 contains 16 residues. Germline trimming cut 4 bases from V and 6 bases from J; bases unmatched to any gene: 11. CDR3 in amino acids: CASSSHGTGANNGYTF. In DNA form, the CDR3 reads TGTGCCAGCAGCTCCCATGGGACAGGGGCCAATAATGGCTACACCTTC.

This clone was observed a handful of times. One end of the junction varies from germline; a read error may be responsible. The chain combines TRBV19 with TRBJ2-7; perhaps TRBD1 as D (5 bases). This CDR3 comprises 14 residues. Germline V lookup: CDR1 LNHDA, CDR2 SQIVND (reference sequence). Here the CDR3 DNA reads TGTGTCAGTAACCCCCGGGCAGGGCCCTACGAGCAGTACTTC. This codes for CVSNPRAGPYEQYF.

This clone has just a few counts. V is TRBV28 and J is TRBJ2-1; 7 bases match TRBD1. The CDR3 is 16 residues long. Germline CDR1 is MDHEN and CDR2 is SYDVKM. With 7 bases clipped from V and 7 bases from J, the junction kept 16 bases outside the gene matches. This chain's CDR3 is CASMLGTALLGNEQFF. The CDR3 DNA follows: TGTGCCAGCATGCTGGGGACAGCCCTCTTGGGGAATGAGCAGTTCTTC.

CDR3 DNA: TGTGCCAGCAGCTCCCGGGCTGGAGGTGCTGAAGCTTTCTTT. It specifies CASSSRAGGAEAFF. The chain couples TRBV11-2 to TRBJ1-1; D not resolved. V shed 4 bases and J shed 6 bases, with 15 bases lying between them. Germline V gene sequence: CDR1 SGHAT, CDR2 FQNNGV. The CDR3 length is 14 residues.

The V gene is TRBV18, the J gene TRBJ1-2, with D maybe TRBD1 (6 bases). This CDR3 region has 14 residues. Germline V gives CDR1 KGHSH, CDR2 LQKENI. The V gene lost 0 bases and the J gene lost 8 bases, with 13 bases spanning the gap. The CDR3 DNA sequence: TGTGCCAGCTCACCACCGGGACACATCTTCGGCTACACCTTC. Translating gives CASSPPGHIFGYTF.

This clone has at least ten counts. The CDR3 DNA reads TGCAGTGCCGACCAACGACAGGGGACAGCTAACTATGGCTACACCTTC. Protein sequence: CSADQRQGTANYGYTF. The gene calls are TRBV20-1 and TRBJ1-2, with TRBD1 identical over 8 bases. The CDR3 length is 16 residues. Germline lookup yields CDR1 DFQATT and CDR2 SNEGSKA (reference sequence). The V and J ends lost 6 bases and 0 bases, in that order; junction bases with no gene match: 12.

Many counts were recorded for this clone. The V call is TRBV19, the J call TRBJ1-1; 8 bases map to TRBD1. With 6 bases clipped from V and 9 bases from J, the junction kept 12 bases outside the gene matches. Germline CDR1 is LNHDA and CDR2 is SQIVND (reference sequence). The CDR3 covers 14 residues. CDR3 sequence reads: CASSARDRMAKAFF. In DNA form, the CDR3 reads TGTGCCAGTAGCGCCCGGGACAGGATGGCGAAAGCTTTCTTT.

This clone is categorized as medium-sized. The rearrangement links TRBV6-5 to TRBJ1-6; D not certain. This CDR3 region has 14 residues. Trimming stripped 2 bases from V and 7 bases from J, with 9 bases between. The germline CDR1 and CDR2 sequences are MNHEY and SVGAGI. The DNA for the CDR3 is TGTGCCAGCAGTTACCGGGAGTCGAATTCACCCCTCCACTTT. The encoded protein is CASSYRESNSPLHF.

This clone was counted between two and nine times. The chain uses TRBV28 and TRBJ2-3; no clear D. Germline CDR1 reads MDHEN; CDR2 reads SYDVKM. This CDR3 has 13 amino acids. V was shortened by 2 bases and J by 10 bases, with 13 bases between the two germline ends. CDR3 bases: TGTGCCAGCAGTTTACCCCGACTTGGAGCGCAGTATTTT. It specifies CASSLPRLGAQYF.

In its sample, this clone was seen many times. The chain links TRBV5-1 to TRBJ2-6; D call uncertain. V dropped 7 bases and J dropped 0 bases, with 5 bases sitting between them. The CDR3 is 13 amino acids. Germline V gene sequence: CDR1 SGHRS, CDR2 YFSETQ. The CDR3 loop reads CASGISGANVLTF. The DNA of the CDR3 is TGCGCCAGCGGGATCTCTGGGGCCAACGTCCTGACTTTC.

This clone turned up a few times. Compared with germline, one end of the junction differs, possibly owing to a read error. The CDR3: CASSRLQGVNQPPHF. The CDR3 DNA sequence: TGTGCCAGCAGTCGACTCCAGGGGGTTAATCAGCCCCCGCATTTT. The rearrangement uses TRBV27 and TRBJ1-5, with 7 bases fitting TRBD1. Per the germline V gene, CDR1 is MNHEY and CDR2 is SMNVEV (reference sequence). This CDR3 is built from 15 residues.